Sequencing of this TCR beta chain was carried out in a study of glioma-infiltrating T cells. Using RNA template, CDR3s of TCR alpha and beta were amplified with iRepertoire arm-PCR. Using its own MiXCR run on the multiplex PCR reads, TCRdb lists one record per CDR3 protein. Among approximately 400,000 distinct CDR3 sequences, 41% were seen once, and the ten largest hold more than 10%. Worth noting for this clonotype: What it binds is unknown.

The CDR3 has 14 amino acids. Germline CDR1 MGHDK, CDR2 SYGVNS. Trimming left V 0 bases short and J 4 bases short, with 9 bases between. Broader study findings: Patients with low tissue-blood divergence carried a signature set of shared blood CDR3 motifs.

The sequence was obtained from a human donor with low-grade glioma or glioblastoma, undergoing nonglioma brain surgery, or in good health (not recorded which). The sample comprised glioma tissue, nonneoplastic brain tissue, or PBMCs (not recorded which). The rearrangement links TRBV25-1 to TRBJ1-2; no definite D call. CDR3 in DNA: TGTGCCAGCAGTGAATACGGGATTCCCTATGGCTACACCTTC. It is translated as CASSEYGIPYGYTF.